These 28 T cell receptor beta chains share one sample of origin, sequenced in a study of blood T cells in healthy people across ages. A sample-barcoded 5' primer and a J-beta primer mix were used in a second PCR of about 6 to 11 cycles. Each CDR3 protein gets one entry after TCRdb re-called the 5' RACE reads with MiXCR. The sample contains some 800,000 distinct CDR3 sequences, more than 40% of which appear only once. Sequencing used blood. Receptors were obtained from a man in his 60s in good health.

The chain is built from TRBV3-1 and TRBJ2-3, with D unclear. V was trimmed by 1 base and J by 7 bases, leaving 12 bases between them. Germline V gives CDR1 LGHDT, CDR2 YNNKEL (reference sequence). This CDR3 has 14 amino acids. The CDR3 sequence is CASSQGHSSYTQYF. CDR3 bases: TGTGCCAGCAGCCAAGGACACTCGTCGTATACGCAGTATTTT.

The chain links TRBV7-2 to TRBJ2-7; TRBD1 matches at 7 bases. Germline values: CDR1 SGHTA, CDR2 FQGNSA. The CDR3 loop spans 15 amino acids. V trimming: 3 bases; J trimming: 0 bases; junction bases outside the gene matches: 5. This chain's CDR3 is CASSLKQGLSYEQYF. CDR3 in DNA: TGTGCCAGCAGCTTGAAACAGGGGCTCTCCTACGAGCAGTACTTC.

This clonotype was detected only a few times. The chain combines TRBV6-2 or TRBV6-3 with TRBJ1-6; no firm D call. Germline V gene sequence: CDR1 MNHEY, CDR2 SVGEGT. Trimming shortened V by 7 bases and J by 6 bases, and 10 bases separated the two germline ends. The CDR3 is 13 amino acids. The CDR3 DNA reads TGTGCCAGCACCGCTTGGGCTAATTCACCCCTCCACTTT. This encodes CASTAWANSPLHF.

The genes are TRBV20-1 and TRBJ2-4; 13 nucleotides agree with TRBD2. The CDR3 consists of 12 residues. V shed 6 bases, J shed 12 bases, and the junction held 5 bases outside the gene matches. CDR1 DFQATT and CDR2 SNEGSKA come from the germline V gene (reference sequence). CDR3 region: CSAAGLAGPQYF. CDR3 DNA: TGCAGTGCCGCGGGACTAGCGGGGCCTCAGTACTTC.

In this sample, this clonotype turned up a few times. The genes are TRBV11-2 and TRBJ2-3, with D perhaps assigned TRBD1 or TRBD2 (6 bases each). Germline loops: CDR1 SGHAT, CDR2 FQNNGV. V was pared by 5 bases and J by 5 bases, with 20 bases between. The CDR3 consists of 16 residues. The chain's CDR3 is CASSPNPGGGRDTQYF. CDR3 nucleotides: TGTGCCAGCAGCCCAAACCCTGGAGGGGGGAGAGATACGCAGTATTTT. The variable domain in full, with the rest retrieved from reference TRBV11-2 and TRBJ2-3, is EAGVAQSPRYKIIEKRQSVAFWCNPISGHATLYWYQQILGQGPKLLIQFQNNGVVDDSQLPKDRFSAERLKGVDSTLKIQPAKLEDSAVYLCASSPNPGGGRDTQYFGPGTRLTVL.

In its sample, this clonotype was seen a few times. V gene TRBV6-6 combines with J gene TRBJ2-3; no firm D call. The CDR3 loop spans 13 amino acids. Looked up from germline, CDR1 is MNHNY and CDR2 is SVGAGI (reference sequence). V dropped 7 bases and J dropped 2 bases, with 10 bases sitting between them. CDR3 in amino acids: CASMSTPTDTQYF. In DNA form, the CDR3 reads TGTGCCAGCATGTCAACCCCCACAGATACGCAGTATTTT.

This chain connects TRBV6-5 to TRBJ2-6; D gene unclear. The CDR3 is 14 residues long. Trimming took off 2 bases at V and 0 bases at J, with 2 bases between the two ends. Germline V gene lookup returns CDR1 MNHEY and CDR2 SVGAGI. CDR3 coding DNA: TGTGCCAGCAGTTACATCTCTGGGGCCAACGTCCTGACTTTC. This sequence encodes CASSYISGANVLTF.

The chain links TRBV12-3 or TRBV12-4 to TRBJ2-2; possibly TRBD1 for D (6 bases). The ends were cut back, 4 bases at V and 4 bases at J, with 13 bases in the middle. The CDR3 sequence is 15 residues long. The DNA for the CDR3 is TGTGCCAGCAGTTGGCACAGGGTGGGCACCGGGGAGCTGTTTTTT. Encoded protein: CASSWHRVGTGELFF.

The chain combines TRBV4-1 with TRBJ2-5; tentatively, D is TRBD2 (5 bases). Germline-derived CDR1 and CDR2 are MGHRA and YSYEKL. There are 13 residues in the CDR3. V was pared by 3 bases and J by 11 bases, with 16 bases between. CDR3 DNA: TGCGCCAGCAGCCAGGAGGCCGGAGGAGAGCAGTACTTC. It specifies CASSQEAGGEQYF.

The rearrangement joins TRBV7-2 to TRBJ2-1; D is perhaps TRBD2 (5 bases). Trimming stripped 1 base from V and 9 bases from J, with 13 bases between. Germline V gene lookup returns CDR1 SGHTA and CDR2 FQGNSA. There are 14 residues in the CDR3. CDR3 in DNA: TGTGCCAGCAGCTTAGGTATAGTTCGGGGTGAGCAGTTCTTC. The encoded protein is CASSLGIVRGEQFF.

This clonotype occurred a few times. This chain uses TRBV6-2 or TRBV6-3 with TRBJ2-4; TRBD1 matches 9 bases. There are 16 residues in the CDR3. Germline lookup yields CDR1 MNHEY and CDR2 SVGEGT. V trimming: 2 bases; J trimming: 5 bases; junction bases outside the gene matches: 7. The CDR3 spells CASSYTLRTGENIQYF. Written as DNA, the CDR3 is TGTGCCAGCAGTTACACTCTAAGGACAGGGGAAAACATTCAGTACTTC.

This clonotype was counted once. The chain carries TRBV7-9 and TRBJ2-5; D remains unclear. CDR1 is SEHNR and CDR2 is FQNEAQ in the germline V gene (reference sequence). V was cut by 9 bases and J by 5 bases, with 13 bases left in between. The CDR3 length is 12 residues. CDR3 sequence reads: CASMGGLETQYF. As DNA, the CDR3 is TGTGCCAGTATGGGTGGTCTGGAGACCCAGTACTTC.

The rearrangement joins TRBV6-6 to TRBJ2-7; TRBD1 might be the D (7 bases). CDR3 length equals 12 residues. V was trimmed by 6 bases and J by 7 bases, leaving 13 bases between them. The germline CDR1 and CDR2 sequences are MNHNY and SVGAGI (reference sequence). CDR3 coding DNA: TGTGCCAGCAGGGAGGGGGCGAGGGAGCAGTACTTC. Translated, it gives CASREGAREQYF.

The chain has TRBV28 and TRBJ2-7; D unresolved. Trimming took off 6 bases at V and 0 bases at J, with 12 bases between the two ends. The germline V gene has CDR1 MDHEN and CDR2 SYDVKM. There are 14 residues in the CDR3. This CDR3 reads CASRPRSNSYEQYF. The CDR3, as DNA: TGTGCCAGCAGACCACGGAGTAACTCCTACGAGCAGTACTTC.

This clonotype occurred a few times. V is TRBV20-1 and J is TRBJ1-6; D not certain. The germline V gene encodes CDR1 DFQATT and CDR2 SNEGSKA (reference sequence). V was cut by 1 base and J by 7 bases, with 11 bases left in between. This CDR3 has 14 residues. The CDR3 nucleotides are TGCAGTGCTAGAGTTGACACCGGGAATTCACCCCTCCACTTT. Encoded protein: CSARVDTGNSPLHF.

This chain links TRBV20-1 with TRBJ2-5; D remains unclear. TRBJ2-7 explains the end of the DNA better; the J call may be wrong. This CDR3 is 15 amino acids long. In germline, CDR1 is DFQATT, CDR2 SNEGSKA (reference sequence). CDR3 nucleotide sequence: TGCAGTGCTAACAGAGTAACCGGGCCGACCTACGAGCAGTACTTC. This codes for CSANRVTGPTYEQYF.

V gene TRBV28 combines with J gene TRBJ2-3, with D uncertain. V was clipped by 6 bases and J by 1 base, with 8 bases between them. Germline values: CDR1 MDHEN, CDR2 SYDVKM. This CDR3 is 13 amino acids long. In DNA, the CDR3 is TGTGCCAGCAGGCTCAGCGGCACAGATACGCAGTATTTT. It translates to CASRLSGTDTQYF.

The chain employs TRBV29-1 and TRBJ1-1, with D possibly being TRBD1 (5 bases). CDR3 size: 13 residues. V lost 1 base, J lost 6 bases, and 12 bases lay in between. CDR1 and CDR2 (germline): SQVTM, ANQGSEA. This CDR3 reads CSVEATIGAEAFF. For the CDR3, the DNA is TGCAGCGTTGAAGCGACGATAGGGGCTGAAGCTTTCTTT.

Concerning this clonotype: Germline is not matched at one junction end, which may reflect a read error. The chain recombines TRBV6-5 with TRBJ2-6, with TRBD1 identical over 8 bases. CDR1 and CDR2 from the germline V gene are MNHEY and SVGAGI. CDR3 length: 14 residues. The CDR3, as DNA: TGTGCCAGCTGGGACAGGCCTGGGGTCAACGTCCTGACTTTC. Protein: CASWDRPGVNVLTF.

This clonotype was counted a few times. This sequence joins TRBV5-1 and TRBJ2-7; the D gene is possibly TRBD2 (6 bases). TRBJ2-5 matches the DNA end more closely, so the J call is doubtful. The CDR3 is 17 amino acids. Germline V gene data show CDR1 as SGHRS and CDR2 as YFSETQ. The CDR3 loop reads CASSLAAITGEQETQYF. The CDR3 DNA sequence: TGCGCCAGCAGCTTGGCCGCGATAACGGGGGAACAAGAGACCCAGTACTTC.

Points on this clonotype: The junction differs from germline at one of its ends, possibly a read error. This chain connects TRBV7-2 to TRBJ2-3, with 10 bases matching TRBD2. This CDR3 is 16 amino acids long. Per germline, CDR1 SGHTA and CDR2 FQGNSA. In nucleotides, the CDR3 is TGTGCCAGCAGTTTAGCGGCTAGCGGGGGAACAGATACGCAGTATTTT. Its protein product is CASSLAASGGTDTQYF.

This clonotype was picked up one time. A much larger clone lies one base from this, so it may be a read error. The chain has TRBV7-2 and TRBJ2-7; possible D gene TRBD1, 6 bases. V gave up 5 bases and J gave up 5 bases, with 13 bases separating them. This CDR3 is 13 amino acids long. CDR1 and CDR2 from the germline V gene are SGHTA and FQGNSA. CDR3 sequence (DNA): TGTGCCAGCAGCCTTTGGGGGCCCCACGAGCAGTACTTC. It encodes CASSLWGPHEQYF.

The gene calls are TRBV7-2 and TRBJ2-7, with D tentatively TRBD1 or TRBD2 (5 bases each). The CDR3 sequence is 14 residues long. V was trimmed by 5 bases and J by 1 base, leaving 12 bases between them. In germline, CDR1 is SGHTA, CDR2 FQGNSA. The CDR3 reads CASSPRGRSYEQYF. CDR3 in DNA: TGTGCCAGCAGCCCGAGGGGCAGATCCTACGAGCAGTACTTC.

The chain recombines TRBV10-3 with TRBJ1-2, with D hard to call. There are 13 residues in the CDR3. V was cut by 6 bases and J by 7 bases, with 15 bases left in between. The germline V gene encodes CDR1 ENHRY and CDR2 SYGVKD. The CDR3 is CAISGSATRGYTF. CDR3 sequence (DNA): TGTGCCATCAGCGGATCGGCTACTCGTGGCTACACCTTC.

The rearrangement joins TRBV2 to TRBJ1-6, with D hard to call. CDR3 length: 14 amino acids. V lost 5 bases and J 6 bases, leaving 11 bases between the germline ends. Per the germline V gene, CDR1 is SNHLY and CDR2 is FYNNEI. Here the CDR3 reads CASSIASLNSPLHF. CDR3 nucleotides: TGTGCCAGCAGTATCGCCAGTCTTAATTCACCCCTCCACTTT. The variable domain in full, completed from reference TRBV2 and TRBJ1-6, reads EPEVTQTPSHQVTQMGQEVILRCVPISNHLYFYWYRQILGQKVEFLVSFYNNEISEKSEIFDDQFSVERPDGSNFTLKIRSTKLEDSAMYFCASSIASLNSPLHFGNGTRLTVT.

This clonotype was counted a few times. The V call is TRBV20-1, the J call TRBJ2-1; TRBD2 matches 14 bases. Germline lookup yields CDR1 DFQATT and CDR2 SNEGSKA (reference sequence). V lost 6 bases to trimming and J lost 6 bases; unmatched junction nucleotides: 7. The CDR3 extends over 15 amino acids. The CDR3 DNA reads as TGCAGTGCCAGGGGACTAGCGGGAGAACTCAATGAGCAGTTCTTC. Protein sequence: CSARGLAGELNEQFF.

This clonotype turned up a few times. The chain combines TRBV5-1 with TRBJ2-5, with D perhaps matching TRBD1 or TRBD2 (5 bases each). The end of the DNA is better explained by TRBJ2-7, so the J call may be wrong. CDR1 and CDR2 from the germline V gene are SGHRS and YFSETQ. CDR3 size: 14 residues. Here the CDR3 reads CASSTGTVPYEQYF. The CDR3 bases are TGCGCCAGCAGCACTGGGACGGTTCCCTACGAGCAGTACTTC.

The table lists this clonotype with a few counts. This rearrangement joins TRBV9 to TRBJ1-1; 10 bases map to TRBD1. CDR3 length equals 15 residues. The junction had 6 bases not matched to a gene; V was cut back by 4 bases and J by 3 bases. Germline CDR1 SGDLS, CDR2 YYNGEE. The CDR3 nucleotides are TGTGCCAGCAGCCTAACCGGGACAGGGGACACTGAAGCTTTCTTT. Amino acid sequence: CASSLTGTGDTEAFF.